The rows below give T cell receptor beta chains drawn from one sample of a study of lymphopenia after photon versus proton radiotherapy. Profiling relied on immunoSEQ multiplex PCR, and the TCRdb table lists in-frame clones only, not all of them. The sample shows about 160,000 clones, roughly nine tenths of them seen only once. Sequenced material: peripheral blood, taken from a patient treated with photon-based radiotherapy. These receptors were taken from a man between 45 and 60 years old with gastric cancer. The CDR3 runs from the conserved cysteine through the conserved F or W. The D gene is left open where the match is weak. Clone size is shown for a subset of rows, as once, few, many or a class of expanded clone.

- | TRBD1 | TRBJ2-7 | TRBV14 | CASITDRYNEQYF | TGTGCCAGCATCACGGACAGGTACAACGAGCAGTACTTC
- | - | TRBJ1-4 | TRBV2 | CASTRTETNEKLFF | TGTGCCAGCACTCGAACAGAAACTAATGAAAAACTGTTTTTT
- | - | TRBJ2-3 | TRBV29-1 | CSILFGADTQYF | TGCAGCATACTATTTGGGGCAGATACGCAGTATTTT
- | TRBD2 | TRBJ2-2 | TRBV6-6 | CASKVAGLADTGELFF | TGTGCCAGCAAAGTAGCCGGACTAGCGGACACCGGGGAGCTGTTTTTT
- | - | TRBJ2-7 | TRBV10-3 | CAISAQGSFSYEQYF | TGTGCCATCAGTGCCCAGGGCTCCTTCTCCTACGAGCAGTACTTC
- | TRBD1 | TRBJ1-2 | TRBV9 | CASSAPQTGKYGYTF | TGTGCCAGCAGCGCCCCTCAGACAGGGAAATATGGCTACACCTTC
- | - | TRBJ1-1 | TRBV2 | CASSEIRLNTEAFF | TGTGCCAGCAGCGAGATTAGGTTGAACACTGAAGCTTTCTTT
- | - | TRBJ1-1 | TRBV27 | CASSFDSGNTEAFF | TGTGCCAGCAGTTTTGATAGCGGGAACACTGAAGCTTTCTTT
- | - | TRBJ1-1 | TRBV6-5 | CASVRNTEAFF | TGTGCCAGTGTAAGGAACACTGAAGCTTTCTTT
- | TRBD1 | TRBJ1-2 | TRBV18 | CASSRDSANYGYTF | TGTGCCAGCTCACGGGACAGCGCAAACTATGGCTACACCTTC
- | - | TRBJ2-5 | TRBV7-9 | CASSVYLDRLQETQYF | TGTGCCAGCAGCGTTTACCTTGACAGGTTACAAGAGACCCAGTACTTC
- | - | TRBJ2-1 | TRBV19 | CASSPSQGRSGEQFF | TGTGCCAGTAGTCCAAGCCAGGGTCGGTCGGGCGAGCAGTTCTTC
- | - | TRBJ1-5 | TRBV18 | CASSPQWSSNQPQHF | TGTGCCAGCTCACCTCAATGGAGCAGCAATCAGCCCCAGCATTTT
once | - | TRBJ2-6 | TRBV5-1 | CASSTRPPFGTSISGANVLTF | TGCGCCAGCAGCACGAGACCCCCCTTCGGCACTTCCATCTCTGGGGCCAACGTCCTGACTTTC
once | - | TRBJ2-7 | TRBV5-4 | CASSSPGQNYEQYF | TGTGCCAGCAGCTCTCCGGGACAAAACTACGAGCAGTACTTC
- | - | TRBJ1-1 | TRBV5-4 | CASSWGQNTEAFF | TGTGCCAGCAGCTGGGGACAGAACACTGAAGCTTTCTTT
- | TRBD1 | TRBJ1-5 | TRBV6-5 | CASSTGTVNQPQHF | TGTGCCAGCAGCACCGGGACAGTCAATCAGCCCCAGCATTTT
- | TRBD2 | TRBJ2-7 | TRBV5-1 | CASSLGASGSSSVYEQYF | TGCGCCAGCAGCTTGGGGGCTAGCGGGAGTAGTAGCGTCTACGAGCAGTACTTC
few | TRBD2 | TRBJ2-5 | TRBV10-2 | CASMIDLAGVETQYF | TGCGCCAGCATGATCGACCTAGCGGGAGTTGAGACCCAGTACTTC
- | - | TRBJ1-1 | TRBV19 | CASSIRGKNTEAFF | TGTGCCAGTAGTATTCGGGGAAAAAACACTGAAGCTTTCTTT
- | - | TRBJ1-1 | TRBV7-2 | CASRDRQALEAFF | TGTGCCAGCAGGGACAGACAAGCATTAGAAGCTTTCTTT
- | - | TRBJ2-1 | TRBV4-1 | CASSQDNGPSAQLNEQFF | TGCGCCAGCAGCCAAGACAACGGCCCTAGCGCCCAACTCAATGAGCAGTTCTTC
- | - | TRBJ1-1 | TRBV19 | CASSELQGMNTEAFF | TGTGCCAGTAGTGAATTACAGGGAATGAACACTGAAGCTTTCTTT
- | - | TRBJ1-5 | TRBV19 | CASSIRGRANQPQHF | TGTGCCAGTAGTATACGAGGCAGGGCTAATCAGCCCCAGCATTTT
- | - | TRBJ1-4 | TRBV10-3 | CAISAGTTEKLFF | TGTGCCATCAGTGCCGGGACAACCGAAAAACTGTTTTTT
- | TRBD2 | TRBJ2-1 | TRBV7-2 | CASSLVLREGRNEQFF | TGTGCCAGCAGCTTAGTTTTGAGGGAGGGCCGCAATGAGCAGTTCTTC
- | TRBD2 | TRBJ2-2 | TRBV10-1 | CASSVQRENTGELFF | TGCGCCAGCAGTGTACAGCGGGAGAACACCGGGGAGCTGTTTTTT
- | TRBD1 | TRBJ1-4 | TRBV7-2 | CASSLEDRIEKLFF | TGTGCCAGCAGCTTAGAGGACAGGATAGAAAAACTGTTTTTT
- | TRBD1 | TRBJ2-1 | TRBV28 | CASSSTGGKGNEQFF | TGTGCCAGCAGTTCCACAGGGGGCAAGGGAAATGAGCAGTTCTTC
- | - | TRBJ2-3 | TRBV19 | CASSIAGQNTDTQYF | TGTGCCAGTAGTATAGCGGGTCAGAACACAGATACGCAGTATTTT
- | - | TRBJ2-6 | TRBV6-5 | CASSLPGANVLTF | TGTGCCAGCAGTCTCCCTGGGGCCAACGTCCTGACTTTC
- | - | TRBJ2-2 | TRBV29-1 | CSATRADTGELFF | TGCAGCGCTACGCGGGCCGACACCGGGGAGCTGTTTTTT
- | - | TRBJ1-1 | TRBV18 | CASSPLGELNTEAFF | TGTGCCAGCTCACCATTAGGAGAACTGAACACTGAAGCTTTCTTT
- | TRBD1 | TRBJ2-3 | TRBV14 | CASRSRTGGGTDTQYF | TGTGCCAGCAGATCGAGGACAGGGGGCGGCACAGATACGCAGTATTTT
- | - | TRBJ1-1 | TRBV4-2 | CASSQDRVGFIWGTEAFF | TGTGCCAGCAGCCAAGATCGGGTGGGCTTCATATGGGGCACTGAAGCTTTCTTT
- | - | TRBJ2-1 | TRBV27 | CASSPSPNEQFF | TGTGCCAGCAGTCCCTCTCCCAATGAGCAGTTCTTC
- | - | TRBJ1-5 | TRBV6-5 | CASRAGSLADQPQHF | TGTGCCAGCAGGGCCGGGAGTTTGGCAGATCAGCCCCAGCATTTT
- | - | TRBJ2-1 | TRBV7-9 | CASSSTGNEQFF | TGTGCCAGCAGCTCCACAGGGAATGAGCAGTTCTTC
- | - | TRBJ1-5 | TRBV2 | CASSVGVQPQHF | TGTGCCAGCAGTGTAGGTGTTCAGCCCCAGCATTTT
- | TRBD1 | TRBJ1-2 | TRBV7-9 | CASSPRTGLNYGYTF | TGTGCCAGCAGCCCGCGGACAGGTCTAAACTATGGCTACACCTTC
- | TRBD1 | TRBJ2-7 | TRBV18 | CASSLGTGRNEQYF | TGTGCCAGCTCACTCGGGACAGGGCGCAACGAGCAGTACTTC
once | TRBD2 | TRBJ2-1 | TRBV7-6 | CASSPGLAGGQGQFF | TGTGCCAGCAGCCCGGGACTAGCGGGAGGGCAGGGGCAGTTCTTC
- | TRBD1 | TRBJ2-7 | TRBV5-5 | CASSLFGQGADEQYF | TGTGCCAGCAGCTTGTTCGGACAGGGGGCCGACGAGCAGTACTTC
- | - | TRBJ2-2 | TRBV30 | CAWSLRRSELFF | TGTGCCTGGAGCCTTCGTAGGTCGGAGCTGTTTTTT
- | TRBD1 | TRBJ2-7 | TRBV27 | CASSERDRDSSYEQYF | TGTGCCAGCAGTGAACGGGACAGGGATAGCTCCTACGAGCAGTACTTC
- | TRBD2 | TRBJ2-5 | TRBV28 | CATERGSQETQYF | TGTGCCACCGAGCGGGGATCCCAAGAGACCCAGTACTTC